This T cell receptor beta chain is from a study of neurological immune-mediated disorders. With 3 bases clipped from V and 6 bases from J, the junction kept 8 bases outside the gene matches. The CDR3 length is 14 residues. The germline V gene has CDR1 DFQATT and CDR2 SNEGSKA (reference sequence). Findings and limits, study-wide: Clinical features showed no association with the multiple sclerosis repertoire cluster, and MRI features showed none either.

Synthesis of cDNA was performed by 5'RACE using 10-nucleotide random UMIs. One entry per CDR3 protein results from TCRdb running MiXCR on the 5' RACE reads. The table has tens of thousands of distinct CDR3 sequences, 4.5% to 5.5% seen once. This clonotype occurred many times. Its antigen is undetermined. The specimen was PBMCs. The chain uses TRBV20-1 and TRBJ2-7; TRBD1 agrees at 10 bases. This TCR was recovered from a man aged 25-45 years with multiple sclerosis. The CDR3 is CSARGDRGMGEQYF. The DNA of the CDR3 is TGCAGTGCTAGGGGGGACAGGGGAATGGGCGAGCAGTACTTC.